These T cell receptor beta chains were read from a single sample in a study of identical twins. TCRdb re-derived calls from the 5' RACE reads in MiXCR, one entry per CDR3 protein. The sample carries hundreds of thousands of distinct CDR3 sequences, around 20% recorded once. The same sample was also studied in work on T cells expressing NK-cell markers.

Specimen: PBMCs. These receptors all stem from a woman aged 18-29 years in good health. CDR3s leave out the opening cysteine and the closing phenylalanine or tryptophan.

cdr3_aa j_call v_call
ASSQPGQGFYGYT TRBJ1-2 TRBV18
SVRRLANTGELF TRBJ2-2 TRBV29-1
ASSFPEETQY TRBJ2-5 TRBV12-3/TRBV12-4
ASRETGGTEAF TRBJ1-1 TRBV11-2
ASSLGVGSGEQY TRBJ2-7 TRBV2
ASSLVGDRAGRGEQY TRBJ2-7 TRBV7-8
ASSPGTMGTGELF TRBJ2-2 TRBV5-1
ASSLGAATKQY TRBJ2-7 TRBV7-9
SAGGSGSYEQY TRBJ2-7 TRBV20-1
ASQPTGGITGELF TRBJ2-2 TRBV6-1
ASSYPGLHPNGDTQY TRBJ2-3 TRBV7-8
ASSFSTTSGTGELF TRBJ2-2 TRBV7-2
SGGDRRDYGYT TRBJ1-2 TRBV29-1
ASSHQPGGYEQY TRBJ2-7 TRBV3-1
ATSDPPAGELF TRBJ2-2 TRBV24-1
ATSRGVRGESSTDTQY TRBJ2-3 TRBV15
ASSRQGSTDTQY TRBJ2-3 TRBV7-9
ASKLTGGLYYGYT TRBJ1-2 TRBV6-5
ASSPRTSGDYEQY TRBJ2-7 TRBV12-3/TRBV12-4
ASSIGQPNSPLH TRBJ1-6 TRBV5-1
ASSYLGPGSEQY TRBJ2-7 TRBV6-5
ASSHPGGASPLH TRBJ1-6 TRBV4-2
ASNQRQSSYNEQF TRBJ2-1 TRBV27
ASSLMQDYGYT TRBJ1-2 TRBV5-6
ASVIPGPHNEQF TRBJ2-1 TRBV6-2/TRBV6-3
ASSSIRGGTGELF TRBJ2-2 TRBV5-4
AISESARGYEQY TRBJ2-7 TRBV10-3
SVGDTPNIEAF TRBJ1-1 TRBV29-1
SLTGSEAF TRBJ1-1 TRBV20-1
SARRQASNQPQH TRBJ1-5 TRBV20-1
ASSWREQY TRBJ2-7 TRBV21-1
ASSYVRQNSPLH TRBJ1-6 TRBV6-5
ASSLQGSLPQATPF TRBJ1-1 TRBV5-4
ASTEDYEQY TRBJ2-7 TRBV10-2
ASRRAPPITDTQY TRBJ2-3 TRBV5-1
ASSPNHNEQF TRBJ2-1 TRBV6-5
ASSSGVSSSYEQY TRBJ2-7 TRBV5-1